A single sample gave rise to the 31 T cell receptor beta chains below, sequenced in a study of T cell repertoires in cytomegalovirus infection. One entry per CDR3 protein results from TCRdb running MiXCR on the reads. The profile shows about 85,000 distinct CDR3 sequences, about half of them singletons. Their cognate antigens are unknown. The sample was CD8+ T cells from cultured PBMCs, taken from culture after CMV antigen stimulation. These receptors were taken from a human donor in good health (CMV status not recorded). Some clones in this sample may be carry-over from other donors' samples.

Only a few counts were recorded for this clonotype. This chain links TRBV11-2 with TRBJ1-1; tentatively, D is TRBD1 (5 bases). V gave up 2 bases and J gave up 0 bases, with 16 bases separating them. CDR3 size: 17 residues. Germline loops: CDR1 SGHAT, CDR2 FQNNGV. The CDR3 reads CASSLRGADVMNTEAFF. DNA of the CDR3: TGTGCCAGCAGCTTAAGAGGGGCAGATGTTATGAACACTGAAGCTTTCTTT.

The rearrangement joins TRBV29-1 to TRBJ1-4; 7 nucleotides line up with TRBD1. The CDR3 totals 12 residues. CDR1 SQVTM and CDR2 ANQGSEA come from the germline V gene. Losses at the gene ends were 7 bases for V and 6 bases for J; bases not matched to a gene: 5. CDR3 nucleotide sequence: TGCAGCGCTTGGGACAGCGATGAAAAACTGTTTTTT. It yields the protein CSAWDSDEKLFF.

The chain carries TRBV29-1 and TRBJ2-7; D may be TRBD2 (7 bases). The germline gives CDR1 SQVTM, CDR2 ANQGSEA. Trimming took off 3 bases at V and 2 bases at J, with 11 bases between the two ends. CDR3 length: 13 amino acids. DNA for the CDR3: TGCAGCGTTGAGGGGGGGCCCCCCTACGAGCAGTACTTC. Its translation: CSVEGGPPYEQYF.

The V and J genes are TRBV6-1 and TRBJ2-1, with 7 positions matching TRBD1. The CDR3 covers 15 residues. Germline V lookup: CDR1 MNHNS, CDR2 SASEGT. Losses at the gene ends were 3 bases for V and 3 bases for J; bases not matched to a gene: 5. The DNA for the CDR3 is TGTGCCAGCAGTGACCGGGACAGCCTCTACAATGAGCAGTTCTTC. This translates into CASSDRDSLYNEQFF.

This clonotype has a handful of counts. J is TRBJ2-7 and V is TRBV2; 8 nucleotides agree with TRBD1. CDR3 length: 14 amino acids. Germline lookup yields CDR1 SNHLY and CDR2 FYNNEI. V lost 6 bases and J lost 0; bases outside the gene matches: 4. For the CDR3, the DNA is TGTGCCAGCAGCCGAGGACAGGGCTCCTACGAGCAGTACTTC. Its translation is CASSRGQGSYEQYF.

The chain is built from TRBV5-5 and TRBJ2-7; D uncertain. Germline V lookup: CDR1 SGHKS, CDR2 YYEKEE (reference sequence). CDR3 length: 15 residues. The ends were cut back, 1 base at V and 4 bases at J, with 15 bases in the middle. The CDR3 loop is CASSLMDGEGYEQYF. Here the CDR3 DNA reads TGTGCCAGCAGCTTGATGGACGGAGAAGGATACGAGCAGTACTTC.

In this sample, this clonotype turned up a few times. This chain connects TRBV7-8 to TRBJ2-1; 9 positions match TRBD2. Germline loops: CDR1 SGHVS, CDR2 FQNEAQ. This CDR3 spans 17 amino acids. The trim removed 4 bases at V and 5 bases at J, leaving 12 bases unmatched. CDR3 in amino acids: CASSSGLRLADDNEQFF. As DNA, the CDR3 is TGTGCCAGCAGCTCAGGGCTTAGACTAGCGGATGACAATGAGCAGTTCTTC. Using reference TRBV7-8 and TRBJ2-1 for the parts outside the CDR3, the full variable domain is GAGVSQSPRYKVAKRGQDVALRCDPISGHVSLFWYQQALGQGPEFLTYFQNEAQLDKSGLPSDRFFAERPEGSVSTLKIQRTQQEDSAVYLCASSSGLRLADDNEQFFGPGTRLTVL.

This clonotype was detected only a few times. V and J are TRBV7-3 and TRBJ2-3, with TRBD2 identical over 7 bases. The germline gives CDR1 SGHTA, CDR2 FQGTGA. V lost 6 bases, J lost 4 bases, and 10 bases stayed unmatched. This CDR3 is 15 amino acids long. CDR3 sequence: CASSPSGGRSDTQYF. For the CDR3, the DNA is TGTGCCAGCAGTCCCTCTGGCGGGAGATCAGATACGCAGTATTTT.

The J gene is TRBJ2-7, the V gene TRBV7-6; possible D gene TRBD1, 5 bases. From germline, CDR1 is SGHVS and CDR2 FNYEAQ. Deletions cut 0 bases from V and 1 base from J, with 7 bases between. CDR3 length: 14 residues. CDR3 sequence: CASSLAGRSYEQYF. The DNA for the CDR3 is TGTGCCAGCAGCTTAGCGGGGCGGTCCTACGAGCAGTACTTC.

The chain couples TRBV5-1 to TRBJ2-7, with a weak D call TRBD2 (6 bases). The CDR3 loop spans 14 amino acids. Germline CDR1 SGHRS, CDR2 YFSETQ. V was cut by 5 bases and J by 2 bases, with 14 bases left in between. The CDR3, as DNA: TGCGCCAGCAGGTTGAGGCGGGGAGCCTACGAGCAGTACTTC. Translation: CASRLRRGAYEQYF.

The V gene is TRBV4-2, the J gene TRBJ1-5, with 7 positions matching TRBD1. With V trimmed by 0 bases and J by 0 bases, 11 bases remained unmatched. The length of the CDR3 is 19 residues. Germline lookup yields CDR1 LGHNA and CDR2 YNFKEQ. The CDR3 sequence is CASSQDLRQGLYSNQPQHF. The CDR3 nucleotides are TGTGCCAGCAGCCAAGATTTGCGACAGGGCCTATATAGCAATCAGCCCCAGCATTTT.

A few counts support this clonotype. This chain joins TRBV7-6 and TRBJ2-1; TRBD1 agrees at 8 bases. The CDR3 runs 14 residues. Germline CDR1 and CDR2: SGHVS and FNYEAQ. The CDR3 here is CAFDRVTGANEQFF. The DNA of the CDR3 is TGTGCTTTTGATCGCGTGACAGGGGCCAATGAGCAGTTCTTC.

This clonotype came up a few times. CDR3 nucleotides: TGTGCCAGCAGCTTTTCGGGGGCCAGCTACGAGCAGTACTTC. It encodes CASSFSGASYEQYF. The genes are TRBV7-6 and TRBJ2-7, with D possibly being TRBD1 or TRBD2 (6 bases each). Trimming cost V 3 bases and J 3 bases, with 12 bases left between them. The germline V gene has CDR1 SGHVS and CDR2 FNYEAQ. CDR3 length: 14 residues.

About this clonotype itself: The conserved closing phenylalanine or tryptophan is absent in this CDR3, likely reflecting a read error. The V call is TRBV7-8, the J call TRBJ2-7; a possible D gene is TRBD1 (7 bases). CDR1 and CDR2 (germline): SGHVS, FQNEAQ. This CDR3 comprises 16 residues. The V and J ends lost 5 bases and 3 bases respectively, with 20 bases between them. This CDR3 reads CASSAATGTGSYEQYL. For the CDR3, the DNA is TGTGCCAGCAGCGCGGCGACAGGGACTGGGAGCTACGAGCAGTACTTA.

This clonotype showed up just a few times. Here the CDR3 reads CASSPGTGVRVSEETQYF. The CDR3 DNA reads as TGTGCCAGCAGTCCCGGGACAGGGGTAAGGGTGTCCGAAGAGACCCAGTACTTC. The chain couples TRBV12-3 or TRBV12-4 to TRBJ2-5, with TRBD1 matching over 10 bases. Trimming at V came to 5 bases and at J to 3 bases, leaving 15 bases not matched to a gene. This CDR3 region has 18 residues.

The CDR3 is CASSSGLAGALDNEQFF. CDR3 nucleotide sequence: TGTGCCAGCAGCTCCGGACTAGCGGGAGCGTTAGACAATGAGCAGTTCTTC. V gene TRBV11-3 combines with J gene TRBJ2-1, with 13 bases that match TRBD2. The germline V gene has CDR1 SGHNT and CDR2 YENEEA. This CDR3 is 17 amino acids long. Trimming took 4 bases from V and 5 from J; bases not matched to a gene: 8.

The chain has TRBV11-3 and TRBJ2-1; 10 nucleotides align to TRBD2. The germline CDR1 and CDR2 sequences are SGHNT and YENEEA. V lost 5 bases and J lost 9; bases outside the gene matches: 25. The CDR3 has 20 amino acids. Here the CDR3 reads CASSNQPTLAGTCRRGEQFF. In DNA, the CDR3 is TGTGCCAGCAGCAACCAGCCGACACTAGCGGGAACTTGTCGACGGGGTGAGCAGTTCTTC. The variable domain in full, with the rest retrieved from reference TRBV11-3 and TRBJ2-1, is EAGVVQSPRYKIIEKKQPVAFWCNPISGHNTLYWYLQNLGQGPELLIRYENEEAVDDSQLPKDRFSAERLKGVDSTLKIQPAELGDSAVYLCASSNQPTLAGTCRRGEQFFGPGTRLTVL.

The chain has TRBV29-1 and TRBJ1-2; D unclear. V gave up 7 bases and J gave up 0 bases, with 9 bases separating them. Germline V CDR1 and CDR2: SQVTM, ANQGSEA. This CDR3 contains 12 residues. The CDR3 here is CSGAQTNYGYTF. DNA for the CDR3: TGCAGCGGTGCACAGACTAACTATGGCTACACCTTC.

This clonotype was counted many times. The chain combines TRBV7-2 with TRBJ2-1; possibly TRBD2 for D (7 bases). The CDR3 has 17 residues. V was cut by 4 bases and J by 7 bases, with 23 bases left in between. Germline V gene sequence: CDR1 SGHTA, CDR2 FQGNSA. The CDR3, as DNA: TGTGCCAGCAGCTCGTATCCCTCCGGGGGGCCTGGAAATGAGCAGTTCTTC. The encoded protein is CASSSYPSGGPGNEQFF. Drawing the rest from reference TRBV7-2 and TRBJ2-1, the complete variable domain is GAGVSQSPSNKVTEKGKDVELRCDPISGHTALYWYRQSLGQGLEFLIYFQGNSAPDKSGLPSDRFSAERTGGSVSTLTIQRTQQEDSAVYLCASSSYPSGGPGNEQFFGPGTRLTVL.

V and J are TRBV3-1 and TRBJ2-6; D is uncertain. The CDR3 totals 16 residues. Germline lookup yields CDR1 LGHDT and CDR2 YNNKEL (reference sequence). V was clipped by 0 bases and J by 1 base, with 7 bases between them. CDR3 in amino acids: CASSQDWRSGANVLTF. DNA of the CDR3: TGTGCCAGCAGCCAAGATTGGCGTTCTGGGGCCAACGTCCTGACTTTC.

The genes are TRBV5-1 and TRBJ1-1, with D perhaps TRBD1 (5 bases). Germline V CDR1 and CDR2: SGHRS, YFSETQ. The CDR3 spans 18 residues. V lost 4 bases and J 0 bases, leaving 22 bases between the germline ends. CDR3 DNA: TGCGCCAGCAGCCTGCCGGGACGCACGGCTTGGGTGAACACTGAAGCTTTCTTT. Translated: CASSLPGRTAWVNTEAFF.

Points on this clonotype: A junction end diverges from the germline sequence, so it may reflect a read error. V and J are TRBV28 and TRBJ2-7; D is perhaps TRBD2 (5 bases). Looked up from germline, CDR1 is MDHEN and CDR2 is SYDVKM. This CDR3 comprises 14 residues. The CDR3 bases are TGTGTCAGCTCTCCCACCAAGCTAGACTACGATCAGTACTTC. This gives the protein CVSSPTKLDYDQYF.

This clonotype has just one count. The chain is built from TRBV7-2 and TRBJ2-5, with 8 bases lining up with TRBD2. Unmatched junction bases numbered 7, after V lost 11 bases and J lost 5 bases. The CDR3 sequence is 12 residues long. Germline V lookup: CDR1 SGHTA, CDR2 FQGNSA. CDR3 residues: CASGGAWETQYF. CDR3 nucleotide sequence: TGTGCCTCGGGGGGGGCCTGGGAGACCCAGTACTTC.

This chain uses TRBV20-1 with TRBJ1-4; no clear D gene. CDR3 length equals 11 residues. The germline gives CDR1 DFQATT, CDR2 SNEGSKA (reference sequence). Trimming stripped 5 bases from V and 8 bases from J, with 9 bases between. Written as DNA, the CDR3 is TGCAGTGCTTTTATATCCGAAAAACTGTTTTTT. Protein sequence: CSAFISEKLFF.

This clonotype was seen a few times. The chain couples TRBV4-1 to TRBJ2-3; no definite D call. This CDR3 spans 16 amino acids. Trimming took 0 bases from V and 0 from J, leaving 10 bases between them. Germline V lookup: CDR1 MGHRA, CDR2 YSYEKL. The DNA of the CDR3 is TGCGCCAGCAGCCAAGAAGGTCTCCTTAGCACAGATACGCAGTATTTT. Translation: CASSQEGLLSTDTQYF.

Ten or more counts support this clonotype. This chain connects TRBV4-1 to TRBJ2-1; 11 positions match TRBD2. The CDR3 spans 15 residues. Germline CDR1 MGHRA, CDR2 YSYEKL. The junction had 8 bases not matched to a gene; V was cut back by 6 bases and J by 7 bases. CDR3 DNA: TGCGCCAGCAGGACTAGCGGGGCCTTTGGGAATGAGCAGTTCTTC. Protein: CASRTSGAFGNEQFF.

This clonotype was recorded a few times. The chain has TRBV7-6 and TRBJ2-7; unclear D gene. V shed 2 bases and J shed 0 bases, with 11 bases lying between them. The CDR3 runs to 15 residues. Germline-derived CDR1 and CDR2 are SGHVS and FNYEAQ. CDR3 nucleotide sequence: TGTGCCAGCAGCTTATCTTCACTGAGCTCCTACGAGCAGTACTTC. Its protein product is CASSLSSLSSYEQYF.

The genes are TRBV6-6 and TRBJ1-2; 7 nucleotides match TRBD1. CDR3 size: 15 residues. Trimming at V came to 5 bases and at J to 3 bases, leaving 9 bases not matched to a gene. Germline values: CDR1 MNHNY, CDR2 SVGAGI (reference sequence). CDR3 nucleotide sequence: TGTGCCAGCAGTCGAGGGGGCGCGACCTACTATGGCTACACCTTC. This encodes CASSRGGATYYGYTF.

V is TRBV7-9 and J is TRBJ1-2; D perhaps matches TRBD1 (5 bases). The CDR3 loop spans 14 amino acids. The germline V and J ends were trimmed by 5 bases and 4 bases, with 14 bases remaining between them. Per the germline V gene, CDR1 is SEHNR and CDR2 is FQNEAQ (reference sequence). The CDR3 nucleotides are TGTGCCAGCAGCGACGGACAAGTCGTCTATGGCTACACCTTC. It yields the protein CASSDGQVVYGYTF.

This sequence joins TRBV7-6 and TRBJ2-7, with 7 bases lining up with TRBD2. With V trimmed by 4 bases and J by 0 bases, 3 bases remained unmatched. Germline V lookup: CDR1 SGHVS, CDR2 FNYEAQ. The CDR3 consists of 14 residues. The CDR3 region is CASSSPGGSYEQYF. The CDR3 DNA sequence: TGTGCCAGCAGCTCGCCGGGGGGCTCCTACGAGCAGTACTTC.

This clonotype came up a few times. The chain employs TRBV7-4 and TRBJ2-4, with TRBD1 matching 7 bases. V lost 5 bases and J lost 8; bases outside the gene matches: 15. Per the germline V gene, CDR1 is SGHVT and CDR2 is SQSDAQ. The length of the CDR3 is 16 residues. The CDR3 sequence: CASSNPSGQQRYIQYF. The CDR3 nucleotides read TGTGCCAGCAGCAATCCCTCGGGACAGCAGAGATACATTCAGTACTTC.